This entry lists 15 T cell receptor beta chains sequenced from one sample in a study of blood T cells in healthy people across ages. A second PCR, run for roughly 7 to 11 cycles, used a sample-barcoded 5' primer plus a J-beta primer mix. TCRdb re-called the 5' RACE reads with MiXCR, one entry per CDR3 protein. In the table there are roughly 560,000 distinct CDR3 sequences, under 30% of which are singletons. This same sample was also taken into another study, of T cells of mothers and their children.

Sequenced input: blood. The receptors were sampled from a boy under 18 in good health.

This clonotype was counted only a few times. In DNA, the CDR3 is TGTGCCAGCAGTGATCTTAGCAATCAGCCCCAGCATTTT. This codes for CASSDLSNQPQHF. This rearrangement joins TRBV2 to TRBJ1-5, with unresolved D. Germline CDR1 is SNHLY and CDR2 is FYNNEI. CDR3 size: 13 residues. V was pared by 3 bases and J by 0 bases, with 3 bases between.

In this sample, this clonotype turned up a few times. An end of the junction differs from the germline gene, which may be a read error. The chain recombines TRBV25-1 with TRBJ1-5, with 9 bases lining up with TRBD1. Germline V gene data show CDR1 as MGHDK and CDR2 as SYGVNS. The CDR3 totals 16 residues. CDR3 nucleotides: TGTGCCAGCAGTGAGGCCGGGACAGGGCTCGGTCAGCCCCCGCATTTT. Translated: CASSEAGTGLGQPPHF.

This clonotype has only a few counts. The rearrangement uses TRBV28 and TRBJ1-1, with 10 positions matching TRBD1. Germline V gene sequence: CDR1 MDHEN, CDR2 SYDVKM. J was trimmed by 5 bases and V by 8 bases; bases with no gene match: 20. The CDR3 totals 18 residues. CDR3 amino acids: CASRNPDIGTGVFTEAFF. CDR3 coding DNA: TGTGCCAGCCGAAATCCCGATATAGGGACAGGGGTGTTTACTGAAGCTTTCTTT. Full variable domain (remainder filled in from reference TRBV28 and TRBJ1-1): DVKVTQSSRYLVKRTGEKVFLECVQDMDHENMFWYRQDPGLGLRLIYFSYDVKMKEKGDIPEGYSVSREKKERFSLILESASTNQTSMYLCASRNPDIGTGVFTEAFFGQGTRLTVV.

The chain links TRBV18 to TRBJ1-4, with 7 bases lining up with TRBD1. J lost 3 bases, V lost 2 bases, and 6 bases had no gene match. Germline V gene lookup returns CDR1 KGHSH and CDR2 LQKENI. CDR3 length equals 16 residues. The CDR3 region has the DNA TGTGCCAGCTCACCAAACAGGGGAGCAGCTAATGAAAAACTGTTTTTT. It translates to CASSPNRGAANEKLFF.

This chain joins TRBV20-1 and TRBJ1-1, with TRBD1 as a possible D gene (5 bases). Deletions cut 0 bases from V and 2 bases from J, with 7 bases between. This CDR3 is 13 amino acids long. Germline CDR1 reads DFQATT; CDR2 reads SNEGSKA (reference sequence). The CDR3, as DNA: TGCAGTGCTAGAGATGGGGGAAACACTGAAGCTTTCTTT. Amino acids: CSARDGGNTEAFF.

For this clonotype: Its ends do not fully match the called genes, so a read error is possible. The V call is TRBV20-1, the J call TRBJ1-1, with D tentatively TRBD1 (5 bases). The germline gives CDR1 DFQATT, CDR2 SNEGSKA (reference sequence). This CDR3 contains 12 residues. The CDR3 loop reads CSAKGLGFEASF. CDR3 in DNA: TGCAGTGCTAAGGGGTTGGGGTTTGAAGCTTCCTTT.

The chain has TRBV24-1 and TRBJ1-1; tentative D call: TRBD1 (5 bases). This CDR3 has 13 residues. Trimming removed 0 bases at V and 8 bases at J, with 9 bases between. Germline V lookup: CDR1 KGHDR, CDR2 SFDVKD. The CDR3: CATSDLNTGEAFF. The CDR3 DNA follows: TGTGCCACCAGTGATTTGAATACAGGCGAAGCTTTCTTT.

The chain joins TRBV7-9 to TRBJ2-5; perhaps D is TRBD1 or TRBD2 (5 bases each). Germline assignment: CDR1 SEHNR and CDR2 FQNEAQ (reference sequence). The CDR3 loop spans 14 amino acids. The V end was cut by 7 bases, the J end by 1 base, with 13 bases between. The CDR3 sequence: CASIETGTQETQYF. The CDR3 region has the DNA TGTGCCAGCATCGAAACCGGGACCCAAGAGACCCAGTACTTC. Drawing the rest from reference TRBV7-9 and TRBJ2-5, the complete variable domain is DTGVSQNPRHKITKRGQNVTFRCDPISEHNRLYWYRQTLGQGPEFLTYFQNEAQLEKSRLLSDRFSAERPKGSFSTLEIQRTEQGDSAMYLCASIETGTQETQYFGPGTRLLVL.

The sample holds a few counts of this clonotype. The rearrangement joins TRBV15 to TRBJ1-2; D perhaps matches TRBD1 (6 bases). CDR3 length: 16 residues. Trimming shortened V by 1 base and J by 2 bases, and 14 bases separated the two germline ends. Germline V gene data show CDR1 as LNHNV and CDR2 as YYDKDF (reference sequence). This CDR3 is CATSRARGQTNYGYTF. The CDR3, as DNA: TGTGCCACCAGCAGAGCCAGAGGACAGACCAACTATGGCTACACCTTC.

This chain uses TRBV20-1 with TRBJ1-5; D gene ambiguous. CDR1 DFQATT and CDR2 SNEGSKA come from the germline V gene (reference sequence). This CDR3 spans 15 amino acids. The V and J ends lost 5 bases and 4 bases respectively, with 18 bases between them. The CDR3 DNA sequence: TGCAGTGCTGGTCGTCGTACCAACGGGAATCAGCCCCAGCATTTT. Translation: CSAGRRTNGNQPQHF.

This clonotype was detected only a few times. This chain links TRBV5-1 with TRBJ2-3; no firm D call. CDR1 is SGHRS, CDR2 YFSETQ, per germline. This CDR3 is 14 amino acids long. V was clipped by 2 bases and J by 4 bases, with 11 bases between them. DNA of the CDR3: TGCGCCAGCAGCTTCGAGGAGAGGTCAGATACGCAGTATTTT. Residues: CASSFEERSDTQYF.

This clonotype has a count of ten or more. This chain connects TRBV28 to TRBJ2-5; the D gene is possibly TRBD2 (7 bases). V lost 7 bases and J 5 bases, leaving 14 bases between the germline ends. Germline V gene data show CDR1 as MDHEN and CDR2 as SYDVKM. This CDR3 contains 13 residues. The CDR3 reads CASMGGRGETQYF. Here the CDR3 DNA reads TGTGCCAGCATGGGGGGGCGCGGTGAGACCCAGTACTTC. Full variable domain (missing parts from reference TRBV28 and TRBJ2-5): DVKVTQSSRYLVKRTGEKVFLECVQDMDHENMFWYRQDPGLGLRLIYFSYDVKMKEKGDIPEGYSVSREKKERFSLILESASTNQTSMYLCASMGGRGETQYFGPGTRLLVL.

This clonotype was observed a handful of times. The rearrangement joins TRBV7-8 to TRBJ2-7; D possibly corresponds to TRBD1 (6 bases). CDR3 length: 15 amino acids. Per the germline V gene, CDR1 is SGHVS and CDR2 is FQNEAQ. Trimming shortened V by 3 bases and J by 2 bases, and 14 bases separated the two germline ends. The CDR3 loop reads CASSFLGQGTYEQYF. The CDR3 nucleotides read TGTGCCAGCAGCTTCTTAGGGCAGGGGACCTACGAGCAGTACTTC.

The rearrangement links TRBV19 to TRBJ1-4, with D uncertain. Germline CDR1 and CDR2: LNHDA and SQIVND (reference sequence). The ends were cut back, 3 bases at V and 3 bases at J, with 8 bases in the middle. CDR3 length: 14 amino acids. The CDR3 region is CASSMWIPNEKLFF. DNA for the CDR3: TGTGCCAGTAGTATGTGGATCCCTAATGAAAAACTGTTTTTT.

The CDR3: CATSRSTGRGSYNEQFF. DNA for the CDR3: TGTGCCACCAGCAGATCTACTGGGCGGGGCTCCTACAATGAGCAGTTCTTC. The chain links TRBV15 to TRBJ2-1; D perhaps matches TRBD2 (6 bases). V was clipped by 2 bases and J by 0 bases, with 14 bases between them. Per germline, CDR1 LNHNV and CDR2 YYDKDF (reference sequence). This CDR3 contains 17 residues.